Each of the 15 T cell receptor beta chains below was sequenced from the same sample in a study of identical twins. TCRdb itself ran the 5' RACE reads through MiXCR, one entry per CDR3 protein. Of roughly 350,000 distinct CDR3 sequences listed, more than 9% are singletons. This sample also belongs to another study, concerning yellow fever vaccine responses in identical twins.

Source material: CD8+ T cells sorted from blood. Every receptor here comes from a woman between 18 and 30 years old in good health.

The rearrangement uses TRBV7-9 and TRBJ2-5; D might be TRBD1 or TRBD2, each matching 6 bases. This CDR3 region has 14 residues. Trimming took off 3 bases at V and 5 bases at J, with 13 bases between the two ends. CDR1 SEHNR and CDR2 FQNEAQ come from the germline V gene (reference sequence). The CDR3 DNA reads TGTGCCAGCAGCTTTCCGGGGGCAGGGGAGACCCAGTACTTC. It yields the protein CASSFPGAGETQYF.

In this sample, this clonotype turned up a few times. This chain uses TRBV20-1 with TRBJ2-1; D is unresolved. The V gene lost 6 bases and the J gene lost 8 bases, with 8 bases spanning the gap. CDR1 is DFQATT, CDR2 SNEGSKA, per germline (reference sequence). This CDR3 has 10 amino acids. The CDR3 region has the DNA TGCAGTGCCGGCGCCCATGAGCAGTTCTTC. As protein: CSAGAHEQFF.

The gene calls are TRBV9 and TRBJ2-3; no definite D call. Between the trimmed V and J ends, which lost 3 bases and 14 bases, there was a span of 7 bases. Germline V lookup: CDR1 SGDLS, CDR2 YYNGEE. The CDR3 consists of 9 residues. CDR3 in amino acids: CASSESLYF. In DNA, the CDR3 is TGTGCCAGCAGCGAAAGTTTGTATTTT.

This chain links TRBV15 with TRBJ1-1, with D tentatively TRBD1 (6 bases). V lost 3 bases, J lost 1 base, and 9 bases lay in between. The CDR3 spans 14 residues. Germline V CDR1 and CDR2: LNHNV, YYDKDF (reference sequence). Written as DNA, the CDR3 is TGTGCCACCAGCAGTCAACAGGGGAACACTGAAGCTTTCTTT. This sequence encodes CATSSQQGNTEAFF.

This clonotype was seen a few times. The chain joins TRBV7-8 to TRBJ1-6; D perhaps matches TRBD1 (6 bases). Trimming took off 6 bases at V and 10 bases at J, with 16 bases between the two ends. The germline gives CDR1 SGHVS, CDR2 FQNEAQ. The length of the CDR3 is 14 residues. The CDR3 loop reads CASRVRGRWSPLHF. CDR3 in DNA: TGTGCCAGCAGGGTAAGGGGGAGATGGTCACCCCTCCACTTT.

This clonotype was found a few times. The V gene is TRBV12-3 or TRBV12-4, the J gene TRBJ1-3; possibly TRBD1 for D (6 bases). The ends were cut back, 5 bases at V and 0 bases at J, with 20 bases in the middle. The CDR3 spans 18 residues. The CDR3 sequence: CASSPWAGVVASGNTIYF. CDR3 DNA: TGTGCCAGCAGTCCCTGGGCAGGGGTCGTTGCCTCTGGAAACACCATATATTTT.

In nucleotides, the CDR3 is TGTGCCAGCATCCCCCACAGGGACATCGATGGCTACACCTTC. It specifies CASIPHRDIDGYTF. This rearrangement joins TRBV28 to TRBJ1-2; the D gene is possibly TRBD1 (6 bases). Germline lookup yields CDR1 MDHEN and CDR2 SYDVKM. The CDR3 spans 14 residues. Trimming cost V 7 bases and J 6 bases, with 18 bases left between them.

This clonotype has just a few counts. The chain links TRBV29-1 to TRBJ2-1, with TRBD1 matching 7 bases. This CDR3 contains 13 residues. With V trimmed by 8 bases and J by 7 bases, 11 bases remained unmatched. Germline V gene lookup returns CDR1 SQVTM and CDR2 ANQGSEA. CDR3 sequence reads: CSPMRGPENEQFF. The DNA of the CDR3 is TGCAGCCCGATGAGGGGGCCGGAGAATGAGCAGTTCTTC.

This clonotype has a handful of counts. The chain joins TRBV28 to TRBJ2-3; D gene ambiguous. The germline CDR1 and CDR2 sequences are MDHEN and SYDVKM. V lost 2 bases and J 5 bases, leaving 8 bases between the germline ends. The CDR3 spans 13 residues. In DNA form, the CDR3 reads TGTGCCAGCAGTTTAGGTGCGGTAGATACGCAGTATTTT. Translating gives CASSLGAVDTQYF.

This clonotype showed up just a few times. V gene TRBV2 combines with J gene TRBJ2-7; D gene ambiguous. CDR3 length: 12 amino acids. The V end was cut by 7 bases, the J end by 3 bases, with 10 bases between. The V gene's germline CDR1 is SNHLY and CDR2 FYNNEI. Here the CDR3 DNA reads TGTGCCAGCAAGGGCGGCTACTACGAGCAGTACTTC. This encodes CASKGGYYEQYF. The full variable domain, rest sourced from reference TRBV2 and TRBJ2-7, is EPEVTQTPSHQVTQMGQEVILRCVPISNHLYFYWYRQILGQKVEFLVSFYNNEISEKSEIFDDQFSVERPDGSNFTLKIRSTKLEDSAMYFCASKGGYYEQYFGPGTRLTVT.

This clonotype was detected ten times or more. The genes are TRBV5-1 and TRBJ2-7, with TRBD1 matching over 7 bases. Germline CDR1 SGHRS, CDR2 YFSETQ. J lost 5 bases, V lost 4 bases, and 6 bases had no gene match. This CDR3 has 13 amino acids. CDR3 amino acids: CASSGWTGDEQYF. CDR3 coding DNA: TGCGCCAGCAGCGGATGGACAGGTGACGAGCAGTACTTC.

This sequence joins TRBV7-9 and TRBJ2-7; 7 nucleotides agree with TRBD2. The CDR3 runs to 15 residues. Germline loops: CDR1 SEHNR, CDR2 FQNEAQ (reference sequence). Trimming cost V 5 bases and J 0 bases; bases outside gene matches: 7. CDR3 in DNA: TGTGCCAGCAGCCAGACTAGCCACGGCTCCTACGAGCAGTACTTC. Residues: CASSQTSHGSYEQYF.

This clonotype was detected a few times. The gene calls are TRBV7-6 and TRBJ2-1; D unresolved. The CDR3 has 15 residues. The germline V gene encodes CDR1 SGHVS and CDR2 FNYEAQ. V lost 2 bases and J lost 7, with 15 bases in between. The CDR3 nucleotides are TGTGCCAGCAGCTTACACCGAGGAGACGGGAATGAGCAGTTCTTC. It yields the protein CASSLHRGDGNEQFF.

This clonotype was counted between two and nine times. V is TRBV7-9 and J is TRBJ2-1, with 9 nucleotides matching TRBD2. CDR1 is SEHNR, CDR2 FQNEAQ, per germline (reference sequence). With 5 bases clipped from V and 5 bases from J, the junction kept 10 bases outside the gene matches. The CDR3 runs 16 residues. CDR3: CASSPGGSGRNNEQFF. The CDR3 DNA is TGTGCCAGCAGCCCAGGAGGTAGCGGGAGAAACAATGAGCAGTTCTTC.

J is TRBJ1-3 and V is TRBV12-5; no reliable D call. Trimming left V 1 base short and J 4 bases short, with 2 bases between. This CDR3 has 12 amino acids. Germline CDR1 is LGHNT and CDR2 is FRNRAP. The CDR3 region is CASGLDGNTIYF. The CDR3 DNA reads TGTGCTAGTGGTTTGGACGGAAACACCATATATTTT.